The clone carrying this TCR beta chain appeared many times. Its antigen is as yet unknown. Time point specified: pre-sensitization, week 0. Treatment of the sample: therapeutic diphenylcyclopropenone sensitization with weekly scalp DPC. Extraction of total RNA was performed on unfractionated whole blood. The data were obtained in a study of human T cells and chemical hapten exposure. Overall study findings and caveats: PT1 expanded TCR counts correlated positively with patch test score. TCRs above 1 in 1000 frequency stayed constant with DPC sensitization.

Library preparation tagged each individual cDNA molecule with a unique molecular identifier. TCRdb re-analysed the RACE reads in MiXCR, keeping a single row per CDR3 protein. The sample shows about 59,000 distinct CDR3 sequences, approximately 11% of them seen only once. CDR1 and CDR2 (germline): MNHEY, SVGEGT. CDR3 length equals 16 residues. V lost 5 bases to trimming and J lost 2 bases; unmatched junction nucleotides: 12. Sequenced here: whole blood, sampled in connection with sensitization to the hapten diphenylcyclopropenone (DPC). The V call is TRBV6-2 or TRBV6-3, the J call TRBJ2-7; the match to TRBD2 covers 7 bases. The origin of this receptor is a woman in her 40s with alopecia areata. Some clones in this sample may be carry-over from other donors' samples. The CDR3 coding sequence is TGTGCCAGCAGTACGCGGGGGAGGGAGTCACCCTACGAGCAGTACTTC. Encoded protein: CASSTRGRESPYEQYF.